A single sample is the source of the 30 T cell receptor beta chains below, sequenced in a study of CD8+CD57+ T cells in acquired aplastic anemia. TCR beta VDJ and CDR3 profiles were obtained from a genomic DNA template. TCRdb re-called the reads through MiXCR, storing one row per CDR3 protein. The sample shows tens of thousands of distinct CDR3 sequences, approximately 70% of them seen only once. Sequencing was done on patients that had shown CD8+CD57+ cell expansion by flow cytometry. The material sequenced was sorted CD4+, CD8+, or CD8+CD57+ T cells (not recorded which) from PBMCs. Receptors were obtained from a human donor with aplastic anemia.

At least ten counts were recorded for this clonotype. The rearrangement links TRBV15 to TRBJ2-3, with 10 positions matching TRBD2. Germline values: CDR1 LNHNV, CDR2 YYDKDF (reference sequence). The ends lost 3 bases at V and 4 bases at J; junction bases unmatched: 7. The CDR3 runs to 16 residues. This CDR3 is CATSSPVAGGPDTQYF. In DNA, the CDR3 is TGTGCCACCAGCAGTCCGGTAGCGGGAGGTCCAGATACGCAGTATTTT.

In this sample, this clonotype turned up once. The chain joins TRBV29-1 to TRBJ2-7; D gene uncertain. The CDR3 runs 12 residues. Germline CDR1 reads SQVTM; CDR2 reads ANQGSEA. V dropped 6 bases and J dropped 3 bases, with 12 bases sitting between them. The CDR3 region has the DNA TGCAGCGTAACCGAGTCTTACTACGAGCAGTACTTC. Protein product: CSVTESYYEQYF.

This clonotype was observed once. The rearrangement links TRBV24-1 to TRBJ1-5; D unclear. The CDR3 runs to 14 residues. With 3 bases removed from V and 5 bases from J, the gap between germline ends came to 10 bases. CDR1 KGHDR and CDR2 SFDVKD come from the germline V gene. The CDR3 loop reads CATSDMTADQPQHF. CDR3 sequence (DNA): TGTGCCACCAGTGATATGACGGCGGATCAGCCCCAGCATTTT.

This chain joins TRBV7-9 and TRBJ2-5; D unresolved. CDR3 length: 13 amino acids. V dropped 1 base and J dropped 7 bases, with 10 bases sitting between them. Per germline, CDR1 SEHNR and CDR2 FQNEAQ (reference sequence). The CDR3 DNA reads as TGTGCCAGCAGCTTAGGGCTAGATGGGACCCAGTACTTC. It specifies CASSLGLDGTQYF.

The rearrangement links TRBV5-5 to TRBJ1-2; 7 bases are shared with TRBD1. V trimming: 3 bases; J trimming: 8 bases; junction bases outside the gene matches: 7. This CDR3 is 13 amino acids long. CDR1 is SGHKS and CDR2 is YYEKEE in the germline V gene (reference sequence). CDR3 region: CASSYAGTDGYTF. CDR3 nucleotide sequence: TGTGCCAGCAGCTACGCCGGGACAGACGGCTACACCTTC.

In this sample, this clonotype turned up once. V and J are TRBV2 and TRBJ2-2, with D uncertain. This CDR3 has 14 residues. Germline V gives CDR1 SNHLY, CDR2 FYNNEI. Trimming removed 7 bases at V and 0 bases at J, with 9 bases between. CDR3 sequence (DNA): TGTGCCAGCAAGTATGTCGCGAACACCGGGGAGCTGTTTTTT. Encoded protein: CASKYVANTGELFF.

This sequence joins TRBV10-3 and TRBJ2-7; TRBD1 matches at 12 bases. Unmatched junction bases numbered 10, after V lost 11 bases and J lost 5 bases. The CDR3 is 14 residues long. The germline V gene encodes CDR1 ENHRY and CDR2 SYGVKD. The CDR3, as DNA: TGTGCCGCAGCGGGCGGGACAGGGGGCAACGAGCAGTACTTC. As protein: CAAAGGTGGNEQYF.

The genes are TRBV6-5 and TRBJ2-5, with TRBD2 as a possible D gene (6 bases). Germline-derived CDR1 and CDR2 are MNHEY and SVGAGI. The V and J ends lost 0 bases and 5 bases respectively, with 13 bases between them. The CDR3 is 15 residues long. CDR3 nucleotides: TGTGCCAGCAGTTACTCTCGTGGGGGGTGGGAGACCCAGTACTTC. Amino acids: CASSYSRGGWETQYF.

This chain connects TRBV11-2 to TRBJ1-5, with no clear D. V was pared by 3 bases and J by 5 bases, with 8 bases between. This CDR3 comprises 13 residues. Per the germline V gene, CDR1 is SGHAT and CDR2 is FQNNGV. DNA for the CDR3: TGTGCCAGCAGCTTGTCGGGCGATCAGCCCCAGCATTTT. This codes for CASSLSGDQPQHF. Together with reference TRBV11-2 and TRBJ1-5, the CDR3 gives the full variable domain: EAGVAQSPRYKIIEKRQSVAFWCNPISGHATLYWYQQILGQGPKLLIQFQNNGVVDDSQLPKDRFSAERLKGVDSTLKIQPAKLEDSAVYLCASSLSGDQPQHFGDGTRLSIL.

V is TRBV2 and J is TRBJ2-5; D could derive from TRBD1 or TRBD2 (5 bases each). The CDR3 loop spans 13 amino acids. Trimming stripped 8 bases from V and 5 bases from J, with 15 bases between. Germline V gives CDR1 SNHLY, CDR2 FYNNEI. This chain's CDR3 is CASGREGMETQYF. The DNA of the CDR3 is TGTGCCAGCGGGCGTGAGGGGATGGAGACCCAGTACTTC.

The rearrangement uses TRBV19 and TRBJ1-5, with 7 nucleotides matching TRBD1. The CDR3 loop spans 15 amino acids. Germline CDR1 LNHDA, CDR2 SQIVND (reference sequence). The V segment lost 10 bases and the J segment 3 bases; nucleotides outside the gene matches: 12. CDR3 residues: CATTRTDRNNQPQHF. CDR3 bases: TGTGCCACTACGAGGACGGACAGGAACAATCAGCCCCAGCATTTT.

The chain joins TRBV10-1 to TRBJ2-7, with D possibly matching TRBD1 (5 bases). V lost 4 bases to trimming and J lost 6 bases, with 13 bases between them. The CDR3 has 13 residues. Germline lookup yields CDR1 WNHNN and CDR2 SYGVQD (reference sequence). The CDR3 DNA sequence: TGCGCCAGCAGTGGAGACAGTTCGCCCGAGCAGTACTTC. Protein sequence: CASSGDSSPEQYF.

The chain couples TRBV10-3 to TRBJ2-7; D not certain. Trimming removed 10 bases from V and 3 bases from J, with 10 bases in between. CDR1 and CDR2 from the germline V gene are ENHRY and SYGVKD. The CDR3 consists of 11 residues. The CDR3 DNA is TGTGCCAGCCAATTTCTCTACGAGCAGTACTTC. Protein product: CASQFLYEQYF.

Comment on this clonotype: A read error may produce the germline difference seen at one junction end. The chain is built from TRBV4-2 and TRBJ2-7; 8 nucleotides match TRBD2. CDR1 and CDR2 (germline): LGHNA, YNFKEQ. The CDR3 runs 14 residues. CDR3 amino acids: CASSQDRTSPERYF. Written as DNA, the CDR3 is TGTGCCAGCAGCCAAGATCGGACTAGCCCCGAGCGGTACTTC.

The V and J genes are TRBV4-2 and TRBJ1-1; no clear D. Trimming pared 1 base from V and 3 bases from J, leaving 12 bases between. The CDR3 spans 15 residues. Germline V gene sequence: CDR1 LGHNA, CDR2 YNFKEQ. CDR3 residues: CASSQGPDADTEAFF. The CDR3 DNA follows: TGTGCCAGCAGCCAAGGGCCAGACGCGGACACTGAAGCTTTCTTT.

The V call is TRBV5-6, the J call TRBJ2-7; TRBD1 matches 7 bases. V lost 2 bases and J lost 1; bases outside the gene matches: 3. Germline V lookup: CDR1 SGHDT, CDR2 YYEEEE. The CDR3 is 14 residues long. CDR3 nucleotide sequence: TGTGCCAGCAGCTTTAGGGGACAGTCCTACGAGCAGTACTTC. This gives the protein CASSFRGQSYEQYF.

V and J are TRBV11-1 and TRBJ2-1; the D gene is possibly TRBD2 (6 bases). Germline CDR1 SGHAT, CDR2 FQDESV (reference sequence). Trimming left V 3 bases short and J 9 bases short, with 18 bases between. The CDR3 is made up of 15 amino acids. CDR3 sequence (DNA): TGTGCCAGCAGCTTTACCGGGACTGGAACTCTTGAGCAGTTCTTC. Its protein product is CASSFTGTGTLEQFF.

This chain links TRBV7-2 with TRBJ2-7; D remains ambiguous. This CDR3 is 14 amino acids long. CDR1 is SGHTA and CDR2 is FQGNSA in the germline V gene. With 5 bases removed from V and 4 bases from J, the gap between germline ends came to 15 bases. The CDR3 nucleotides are TGTGCCAGCAGCGGCGATTTCTCCCGGTACGAGCAGTACTTC. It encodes CASSGDFSRYEQYF. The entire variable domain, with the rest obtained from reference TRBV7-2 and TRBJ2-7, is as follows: GAGVSQSPSNKVTEKGKDVELRCDPISGHTALYWYRQSLGQGLEFLIYFQGNSAPDKSGLPSDRFSAERTGGSVSTLTIQRTQQEDSAVYLCASSGDFSRYEQYFGPGTRLTVT.

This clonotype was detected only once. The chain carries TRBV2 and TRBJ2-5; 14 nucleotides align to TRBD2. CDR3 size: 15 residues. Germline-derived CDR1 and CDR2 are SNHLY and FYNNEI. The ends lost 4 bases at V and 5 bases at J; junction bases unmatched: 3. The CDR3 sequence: CASSGLAGGPETQYF. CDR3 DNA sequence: TGTGCCAGCAGTGGACTAGCGGGGGGGCCGGAGACCCAGTACTTC.

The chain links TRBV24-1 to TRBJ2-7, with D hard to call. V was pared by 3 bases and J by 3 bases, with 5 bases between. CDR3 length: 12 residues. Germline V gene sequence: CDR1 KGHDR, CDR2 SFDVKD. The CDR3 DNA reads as TGTGCCACCAGTGATGCCGGCTACGAGCAGTACTTC. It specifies CATSDAGYEQYF.

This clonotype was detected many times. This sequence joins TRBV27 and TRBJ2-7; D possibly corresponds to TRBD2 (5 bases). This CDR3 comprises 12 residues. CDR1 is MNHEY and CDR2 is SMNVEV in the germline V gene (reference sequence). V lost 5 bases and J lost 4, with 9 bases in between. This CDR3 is CASSVGSYEQYF. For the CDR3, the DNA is TGTGCCAGCAGTGTAGGGAGTTACGAGCAGTACTTC.

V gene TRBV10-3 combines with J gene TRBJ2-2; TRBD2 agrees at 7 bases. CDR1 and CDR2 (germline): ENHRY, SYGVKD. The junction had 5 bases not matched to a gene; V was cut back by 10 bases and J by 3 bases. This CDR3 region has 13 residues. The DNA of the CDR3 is TGTGCCAGCATGACTAGCTACACCGGGGAGCTGTTTTTT. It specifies CASMTSYTGELFF.

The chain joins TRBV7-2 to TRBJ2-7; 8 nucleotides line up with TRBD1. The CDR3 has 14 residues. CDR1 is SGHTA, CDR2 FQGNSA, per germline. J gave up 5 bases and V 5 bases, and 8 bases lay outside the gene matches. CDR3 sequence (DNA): TGTGCCAGCAGCGCCACCGGACAGGGTGACGAGCAGTACTTC. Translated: CASSATGQGDEQYF. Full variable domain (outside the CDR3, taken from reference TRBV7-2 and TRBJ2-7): GAGVSQSPSNKVTEKGKDVELRCDPISGHTALYWYRQSLGQGLEFLIYFQGNSAPDKSGLPSDRFSAERTGGSVSTLTIQRTQQEDSAVYLCASSATGQGDEQYFGPGTRLTVT.

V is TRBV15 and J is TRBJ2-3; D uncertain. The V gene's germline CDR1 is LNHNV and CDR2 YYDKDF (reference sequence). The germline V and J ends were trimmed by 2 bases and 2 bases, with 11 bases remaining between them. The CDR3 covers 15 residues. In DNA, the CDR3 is TGTGCCACCAGCAGAAGATCAACGTACACAGATACGCAGTATTTT. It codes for CATSRRSTYTDTQYF.

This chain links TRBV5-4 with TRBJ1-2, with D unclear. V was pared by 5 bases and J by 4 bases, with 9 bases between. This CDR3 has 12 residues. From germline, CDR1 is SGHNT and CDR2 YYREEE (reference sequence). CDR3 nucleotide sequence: TGTGCCAGCAGTGCACTCCGCTATGGCTACACCTTC. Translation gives CASSALRYGYTF.

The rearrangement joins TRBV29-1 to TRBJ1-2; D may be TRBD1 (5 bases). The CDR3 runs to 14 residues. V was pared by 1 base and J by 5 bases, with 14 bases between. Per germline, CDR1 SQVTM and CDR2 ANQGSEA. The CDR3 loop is CSVEASDRGYGYTF. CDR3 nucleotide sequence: TGCAGCGTTGAAGCCTCAGACAGAGGATATGGCTACACCTTC.

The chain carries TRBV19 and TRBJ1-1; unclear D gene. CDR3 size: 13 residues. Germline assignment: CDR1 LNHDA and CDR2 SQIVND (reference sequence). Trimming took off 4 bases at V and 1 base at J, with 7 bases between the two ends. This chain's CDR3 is CASSTDENTEAFF. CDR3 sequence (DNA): TGTGCCAGTAGTACCGACGAGAACACTGAAGCTTTCTTT.

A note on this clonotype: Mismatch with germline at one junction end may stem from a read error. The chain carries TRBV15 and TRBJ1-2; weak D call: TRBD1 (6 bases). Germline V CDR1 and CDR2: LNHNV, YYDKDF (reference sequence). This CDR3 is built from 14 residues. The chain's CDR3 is CAASREGGALGYTF. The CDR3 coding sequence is TGTGCCGCCAGCAGAGAGGGGGGGGCACTGGGCTACACCTTC.

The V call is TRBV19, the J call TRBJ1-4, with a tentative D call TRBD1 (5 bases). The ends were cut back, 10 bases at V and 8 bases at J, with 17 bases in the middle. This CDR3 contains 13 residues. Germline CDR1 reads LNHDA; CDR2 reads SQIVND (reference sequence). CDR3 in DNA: TGTGCCACCCGGGACCTCCTCGACGAAAAACTGTTTTTT. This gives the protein CATRDLLDEKLFF.

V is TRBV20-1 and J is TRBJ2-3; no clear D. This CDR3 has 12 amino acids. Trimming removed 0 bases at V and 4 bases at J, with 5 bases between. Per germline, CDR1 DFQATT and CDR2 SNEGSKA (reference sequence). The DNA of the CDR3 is TGCAGTGCTAGAGATCTTGCAGATACGCAGTATTTT. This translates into CSARDLADTQYF.